A selection of T cell receptor beta chains follows, all from one sample in a study of regulatory T cells in long-lasting Graves disease. TCRdb used MiXCR to reprocess the multiplex PCR reads, holding one entry per CDR3 protein. The repertoire includes approximately 350,000 distinct CDR3 sequences, 10% to 15% of them detected once, and under 20% sits in the top ten. This same sample was also taken into another study, of T cells in Graves' hyperthyroidism and ophthalmopathy.

The specimen was peripheral blood mononuclear cells (PBMCs), collected at new diagnosis, from a patient treated with antithyroid drugs. Receptors were obtained from a young woman with Graves disease. The CDR3 runs from the conserved cysteine through the conserved F or W. A D gene is named only where the DNA matches it firmly. Part of the rows lack a size; the others show once, few, many or a class for expanded clones.

TRBV7-9	TRBJ2-3	TRBD2	.	TGTGCCAGCAGCTACCGATCTAGCGGGCCCGGCGGGGATACGCAGTATTTT	CASSYRSSGPGGDTQYF
TRBV20-1	TRBJ2-7	.	many	TGCAGTGCTCACCCCAGGGAGTCAGCGGTTGGCTACGAGCAGTACTTC	CSAHPRESAVGYEQYF
TRBV7-2	TRBJ2-1	TRBD2	many	TGTGCCAGCAGCTTGCGGGGGGCCTGGAATGAGCAGTTCTTC	CASSLRGAWNEQFF
TRBV30	TRBJ2-7	.	many	TGTGCCTGGAGAGGGGTCGCCTACGAGCAGTACTTC	CAWRGVAYEQYF
TRBV7-6	TRBJ1-4	TRBD1	.	TGTGCCAGCAGCTTAGTTTTCAGGGGGGATGAAAAACTGTTTTTT	CASSLVFRGDEKLFF
TRBV3-1	TRBJ1-1	.	many	TGTGCCAGCAGCCAAGGCGGTGGAGGCACTGAAGCTTTCTTT	CASSQGGGGTEAFF
TRBV20-1	TRBJ2-7	.	many	TGCAGTGCTAGAGCCTATCGACAGGACGAGCAGTACTTC	CSARAYRQDEQYF
TRBV5-1	TRBJ2-2	TRBD2	many	TGCGCCAGCAGCTTGCCGCTAGCGGGTAACACCGGGGAGCTGTTTTTT	CASSLPLAGNTGELFF
TRBV20-1	TRBJ2-1	TRBD2	many	TGCAGTGCCAGGACTAGCGGGACTGCTGAGCAGTTCTTC	CSARTSGTAEQFF
TRBV7-3	TRBJ2-6	.	.	TGTGCCAGCGGACCTGGCAGGTTCTGGACGAGGGCCAACGTCCTGACTTTC	CASGPGRFWTRANVLTF
TRBV4-1	TRBJ2-3	TRBD2	few	TGCGCCAGCAGCCGTTTTGGCGGGGGTAGAAACACAGATACGCAGTATTTT	CASSRFGGGRNTDTQYF
TRBV9	TRBJ1-1	.	many	TGTGCCAGCAGCGTAGTGGCCGATCCCCCTATGAACACTGAAGCTTTCTTT	CASSVVADPPMNTEAFF